This is a list of T cell receptor beta chains from one sample in a study of CD8+ T cells in alopecia areata. Profiled with immunoSEQ multiplex PCR; TCRdb holds only in-frame clones, not every one. The repertoire consists of about 180,000 clones, with approximately 50% occurring once and the leading ten covering 10%. Sample: CD8+ T cells sorted from blood, taken at week 52, from a patient treated with tofacitinib. Receptors were obtained from a human donor with alopecia areata. The CDR3 runs from the conserved cysteine through the conserved F or W. A D gene is named only where the DNA matches it firmly. Size is omitted from some rows. Given values are once, few, many or a class for expanded clones.

>TRBJ2-2|-|TRBV29-1|-
CSVEGANAGELFF
TGCAGCGTTGAGGGGGCAAACGCCGGGGAGCTGTTTTTT
>TRBJ2-5|-|TRBV10-3|-
CAISDPDVPRETQYF
TGTGCCATCAGTGACCCAGATGTGCCGCGGGAGACCCAGTACTTC
>TRBJ2-1|-|TRBV5-1|-
CASSREVGNEQFF
TGCGCCAGCAGCAGGGAGGTAGGCAATGAGCAGTTCTTC
>TRBJ2-3|-|TRBV10-3|TRBD2
CAISEGLEKDTQYF
TGTGCCATCAGCGAGGGACTAGAGAAAGATACGCAGTATTTT
>TRBJ2-2|-|TRBV13|-
CASSPSENTGELFF
TGTGCCAGCAGCCCCTCAGAGAACACCGGGGAGCTGTTTTTT
>TRBJ2-6|few|TRBV27|-
CASSLLSSSGANVLTF
TGTGCCAGCAGTTTATTAAGCAGCTCTGGGGCCAACGTCCTGACTTTC
>TRBJ1-1|-|TRBV29-1|-
CSVELGGAAEAFF
TGCAGCGTGGAATTGGGGGGGGCGGCTGAAGCTTTCTTT
>TRBJ2-1|few|TRBV29-1|-
CVAGWGYNEQFF
TGCGTGGCGGGCTGGGGGTACAATGAGCAGTTCTTC
>TRBJ2-2|-|TRBV30|TRBD1
CAWSVGTGNGELFF
TGTGCCTGGAGTGTAGGGACAGGGAACGGGGAGCTGTTTTTT
>TRBJ1-5|-|TRBV6-5|-
CASSPSYSNQPQHF
TGTGCCAGCAGTCCGAGCTATAGCAATCAGCCCCAGCATTTT
>TRBJ1-2|-|TRBV5-1|-
CASSLAEGDGYTF
TGCGCCAGCAGCTTGGCCGAAGGGGATGGCTACACCTTC
>TRBJ1-1|-|TRBV9|-
CASTLRDLNTEAFF
TGTGCCAGCACCCTCAGGGACCTGAACACTGAAGCTTTCTTT
>TRBJ2-5|-|TRBV5-6|-
CASSMTNQETQYF
TGTGCCAGCAGCATGACAAACCAAGAGACCCAGTACTTC
>TRBJ2-1|-|TRBV25-1|-
CASSELLLESSYNEQFF
TGTGCCAGCAGTGAATTGCTCCTTGAGAGCTCCTACAATGAGCAGTTCTTC
>TRBJ2-1|-|TRBV27|-
CASSLVGSNEQFF
TGTGCCAGCAGTTTAGTGGGGTCTAATGAGCAGTTCTTC
>TRBJ1-2|-|TRBV19|-
CASTAADYGYTF
TGTGCCAGTACGGCGGCCGACTATGGCTACACCTTC
>TRBJ1-4|-|TRBV9|TRBD1
CASSVESGGREKLFF
TGTGCCAGCAGCGTGGAGTCAGGGGGCAGAGAAAAACTGTTTTTT
>TRBJ2-7|-|TRBV4-3|-
CASSLTRGSSYEQYF
TGCGCCAGCAGCCTAACGAGGGGGTCCTCCTACGAGCAGTACTTC
>TRBJ2-1|-|TRBV5-6|-
CASSLGPESSYNEQFF
TGTGCCAGCAGCTTGGGTCCCGAGAGCTCCTACAATGAGCAGTTCTTC
>TRBJ2-5|few|TRBV18|TRBD2
CASSPPGTSWETQYF
TGTGCCAGCTCACCACCCGGGACTAGCTGGGAGACCCAGTACTTC
>TRBJ1-1|few|TRBV5-6|-
CASSPGLLGTEAFF
TGTGCCAGCAGCCCGGGACTTTTGGGCACTGAAGCTTTCTTT
>TRBJ2-1|once|TRBV27|-
CASSLAIYNEQFF
TGTGCCAGCAGTTTAGCTATCTACAATGAGCAGTTCTTC
>TRBJ1-1|-|TRBV13|-
CASSPEITTEAFF
TGTGCCAGCAGCCCAGAAATAACCACTGAAGCTTTCTTT
>TRBJ2-5|-|TRBV9|TRBD2
CASSPDIAGDGWETQYF
TGTGCCAGCAGCCCCGACATAGCGGGGGACGGATGGGAGACCCAGTACTTC
>TRBJ1-1|-|TRBV30|-
CAWGGLVVNTEAFF
TGTGCCTGGGGGGGTCTAGTGGTGAACACTGAAGCTTTCTTT
>TRBJ2-5|-|TRBV23-1|-
CASSRQGKETQYF
TGCGCCAGCAGTCGGCAGGGAAAAGAGACCCAGTACTTC
>TRBJ2-5|-|TRBV18|TRBD2
CASSPGTSLIETQYF
TGTGCCAGCTCTCCCGGGACTAGCCTTATAGAGACCCAGTACTTC
>TRBJ2-2|-|TRBV9|TRBD2
CASSSLAGSTGELFF
TGTGCCAGCAGCTCACTAGCGGGCTCCACCGGGGAGCTGTTTTTT